Listed below are T cell receptor beta chains from one sample, sequenced in a study of blood T cell repertoires in COVID-19. This table comes from immunoSEQ multiplex PCR, and its TCRdb copy is limited to in-frame clones, with some not included. The sample has a few hundred thousand clones; 80% to 85% are singletons. The sample comprised PBMCs or T cells enriched from blood (not recorded which). These receptors originate from a man aged 45-65 years who had recovered from COVID-19. Each CDR3 is given with its conserved first and last residue. The D gene is left open where the match is weak. A row's size may be missing; if present it is once, few, many or a size class.

>TRBV6-5|TRBJ2-7|-|TRBD2
CASISGAGAYEQYF
TGTGCCAGCATCTCCGGGGCGGGGGCCTACGAGCAGTACTTC
>TRBV6-1|TRBJ2-7|-|-
CASSDRGWGQYF
TGTGCCAGCAGTGACAGGGGTTGGGGCCAGTACTTC
>TRBV28|TRBJ1-1|once|TRBD1
CASKPGQGATEAFF
TGTGCCAGCAAACCGGGACAGGGGGCGACTGAAGCTTTCTTT
>TRBV2|TRBJ2-7|-|-
CASSAQGNEQYF
TGTGCCAGCAGTGCACAGGGAAACGAGCAGTACTTC
>TRBV19|TRBJ2-3|-|-
CASTVALQADTQYF
TGTGCCAGTACGGTAGCCCTTCAAGCAGATACGCAGTATTTT
>TRBV9|TRBJ2-5|-|-
CASSGQGQMVETQYF
TGTGCCAGCAGCGGACAAGGACAAATGGTGGAGACCCAGTACTTC
>TRBV3-1/TRBV3-2|TRBJ2-7|-|-
CASSRGRSPHEQYF
TGTGCCAGCAGTCGCGGTCGAAGCCCTCACGAGCAGTACTTC
>TRBV24-1|TRBJ2-1|-|-
CATSDSEGVSEQFF
TGTGCCACCAGTGATTCCGAAGGGGTTAGTGAGCAGTTCTTC
>TRBV6-2/TRBV6-3|TRBJ1-5|-|-
CASSRTDHNQPQHF
TGTGCCAGCAGTCGGACAGACCACAATCAGCCCCAGCATTTT
>TRBV5-4|TRBJ1-2|-|-
CASSLLREGGYGYTF
TGTGCCAGCAGCTTGTTGAGGGAGGGGGGCTATGGCTACACCTTC
>TRBV19|TRBJ2-5|few|TRBD1
CASSPPGQVGETQYF
TGTGCCAGTAGTCCACCCGGACAGGTTGGAGAGACCCAGTACTTC
>TRBV5-6|TRBJ1-2|-|-
CASSYGGRSDGYTF
TGTGCCAGCAGCTACGGGGGGCGTTCTGATGGCTACACCTTC
>TRBV7-2|TRBJ2-7|once|-
CASRLRPHRQVEYF
TGTGCCAGCAGACTCCGGCCGCATCGGCAGGTGGAGTACTTC
>TRBV4-1|TRBJ1-5|-|-
CASSQFYRFRNQPQHF
TGCGCCAGCAGCCAATTCTACAGGTTTAGAAATCAGCCCCAGCATTTT
>TRBV7-9|TRBJ2-2|-|-
CASSFSAGELFF
TGTGCCAGCAGCTTTAGCGCCGGGGAGCTGTTTTTT
>TRBV11-1|TRBJ2-7|-|TRBD1
CASSPGTGAHYEQYF
TGTGCCAGCAGCCCCGGGACAGGGGCCCACTACGAGCAGTACTTC
>TRBV29-1|TRBJ2-5|-|-
CSVEESGSTQYF
TGCAGCGTTGAAGAGTCAGGGTCGACCCAGTACTTC
>TRBV28|TRBJ2-7|-|TRBD2
CASSGLGGESYEQYF
TGTGCCAGCAGTGGTCTCGGGGGGGAATCCTACGAGCAGTACTTC
>TRBV29-1|TRBJ1-4|-|TRBD1
CSVYRGGEKLFF
TGCAGCGTTTACAGGGGTGGAGAAAAACTGTTTTTT
>TRBV5-4|TRBJ1-6|-|TRBD1
CASSFGQGRSPLHF
TGTGCCAGCAGCTTTGGACAGGGTCGTTCACCCCTCCACTTT
>TRBV24-1|TRBJ2-1|-|-
CATSGVSGEKNEQFF
TGTGCCACCAGTGGGGTGAGCGGAGAGAAGAATGAGCAGTTCTTC
>TRBV10-3|TRBJ2-7|once|TRBD1
CAISDPTGSGSYEQYF
TGTGCCATCAGTGACCCGACAGGGTCGGGTTCCTACGAGCAGTACTTC
>TRBV11-3|TRBJ2-7|-|-
CASSPPGDYEQYF
TGTGCCAGCAGCCCCCCAGGGGACTACGAGCAGTACTTC
>TRBV28|TRBJ2-5|-|-
CASSLLGLQETQYF
TGTGCCAGCAGTTTATTGGGGCTCCAAGAGACCCAGTACTTC
>TRBV14|TRBJ2-5|-|TRBD2
CASSQGRLAGVETQYF
TGTGCCAGCAGCCAAGGACGACTAGCGGGAGTGGAGACCCAGTACTTC
>TRBV24-1|TRBJ1-2|-|TRBD1
CATRPVCRRRGPEGYTF
TGTGCCACCAGGCCGGTCTGCCGAAGGAGGGGGCCGGAGGGCTACACCTTC
>TRBV4-1|TRBJ2-7|-|-
CASSRAPDREGYEQYF
TGCGCCAGCAGCCGGGCCCCGGACAGGGAGGGCTACGAGCAGTACTTC
>TRBV19|TRBJ2-2|-|TRBD1
CASSIDRGQGKSGELFF
TGTGCCAGTAGTATAGATCGAGGACAGGGCAAGAGCGGGGAGCTGTTTTTT
>TRBV4-1|TRBJ2-7|-|-
CASSQDPPADYYEQYF
TGCGCCAGCAGCCAAGATCCCCCAGCGGACTACTACGAGCAGTACTTC
>TRBV12-3/TRBV12-4|TRBJ2-7|-|-
CASSLTGTSEQYF
TGTGCCAGCAGCCTTACAGGGACCTCCGAGCAGTACTTC
>TRBV5-1|TRBJ2-3|-|TRBD2
CASSAMRRSGRADTDTQYF
TGCGCCAGCAGCGCGATGAGGAGGAGCGGGAGGGCCGACACAGATACGCAGTATTTT
>TRBV28|TRBJ1-6|-|-
CASLTRWDSPLHF
TGTGCCAGCCTAACGCGGTGGGATTCACCCCTCCACTTT
>TRBV5-1|TRBJ2-2|-|TRBD2
CASSMGLATTGELFF
TGCGCCAGCAGCATGGGACTAGCCACCACCGGGGAGCTGTTTTTT
>TRBV19|TRBJ2-7|few|-
CASSLQPNSYEQYF
TGTGCCAGTAGTCTACAGCCAAACTCCTACGAGCAGTACTTC
>TRBV4-2|TRBJ2-7|-|TRBD2
CASSSGSSGGGYEQYF
TGTGCCAGCAGCTCCGGTAGTAGCGGGGGAGGCTACGAGCAGTACTTC
>TRBV7-2|TRBJ1-2|-|TRBD1
CASSRGLYAGYTF
TGTGCCAGCAGCAGGGGGCTCTACGCCGGCTACACCTTC
>TRBV18|TRBJ2-5|-|-
CASSPVGIESETQYF
TGTGCCAGCTCACCGGTCGGGATAGAGAGTGAGACCCAGTACTTC
>TRBV4-2|TRBJ2-5|-|-
CASSQRGQVQETQYF
TGTGCCAGCAGCCAACGTGGACAAGTACAAGAGACCCAGTACTTC
>TRBV18|TRBJ1-1|-|-
CASSPLGGGNTEAFF
TGTGCCAGCTCACCACTGGGTGGAGGGAACACTGAAGCTTTCTTT
>TRBV4-2|TRBJ2-5|once|TRBD2
CASSQESGRGFSTQYF
TGTGCCAGCAGCCAAGAAAGCGGGAGGGGGTTTTCGACCCAGTACTTC
>TRBV9|TRBJ1-2|-|-
CASSVGPDNSNYGYTF
TGTGCCAGCAGCGTAGGGCCGGACAACTCTAACTATGGCTACACCTTC
>TRBV12-3/TRBV12-4|TRBJ1-5|-|-
CASSLSEAQPQHF
TGTGCCAGCAGTTTATCCGAGGCTCAGCCCCAGCATTTT
>TRBV7-8|TRBJ2-7|once|-
CASSRGQTYEQYF
TGTGCCAGCAGCCGAGGACAGACATACGAGCAGTACTTC
>TRBV7-3|TRBJ2-5|-|-
CASSRGATETQYF
TGTGCCAGCAGCCGCGGGGCTACGGAGACCCAGTACTTC
>TRBV19|TRBJ1-1|once|-
CASNKRDTEAFF
TGTGCCAGTAATAAGAGGGACACTGAAGCTTTCTTT
>TRBV18|TRBJ2-2|-|TRBD1
CASSPRRTGGANTGELFF
TGTGCCAGCTCACCACGCAGGACAGGGGGCGCGAACACCGGGGAGCTGTTTTTT
>TRBV5-4|TRBJ2-1|-|TRBD2
CASSESGGTLYNEQFF
TGTGCCAGCAGTGAGAGCGGGGGCACCCTTTACAATGAGCAGTTCTTC
>TRBV6-2/TRBV6-3|TRBJ2-7|-|-
CASSLTSVRGSEQYF
TGTGCCAGCAGTTTAACAAGCGTTCGAGGGAGCGAGCAGTACTTC
>TRBV12-3/TRBV12-4|TRBJ1-2|-|-
CASSLGQNYGYTF
TGTGCCAGCAGTTTAGGGCAGAACTATGGCTACACCTTC
>TRBV6-5|TRBJ1-1|-|TRBD1
CASSRTGVQAFF
TGTGCCAGCAGCCGGACAGGGGTTCAAGCTTTCTTT
>TRBV7-2|TRBJ1-2|-|-
CASSPGRDYGYTF
TGTGCCAGCAGCCCCGGTCGAGACTATGGCTACACCTTC
>TRBV19|TRBJ1-3|-|-
CASSVRQSNTIYF
TGTGCCAGTAGTGTCCGACAGTCAAACACCATATATTTT
>TRBV10-2|TRBJ2-7|-|TRBD2
CASSHGTSGSYEQYF
TGCGCCAGCAGTCACGGGACTAGCGGGTCCTACGAGCAGTACTTC
>TRBV24-1|TRBJ2-7|-|-
CATSDQGKQYF
TGTGCCACCAGTGATCAGGGGAAGCAGTACTTC
>TRBV19|TRBJ1-5|-|-
CASTSAGVSNQPQHF
TGTGCCAGTACCAGCGCAGGGGTTTCCAATCAGCCCCAGCATTTT
>TRBV2|TRBJ1-1|once|TRBD1
CASSERGGTGIRAFF
TGTGCCAGCAGTGAGAGGGGTGGGACAGGTATTCGCGCTTTCTTT
>TRBV11-2|TRBJ1-5|-|TRBD1
CASSLGSGGNQPQHF
TGTGCCAGCAGCTTAGGTTCAGGGGGGAATCAGCCCCAGCATTTT
>TRBV11-2|TRBJ2-1|-|TRBD1
CASSWGQPGHNEQFF
TGTGCCAGCAGCTGGGGACAGCCTGGCCACAATGAGCAGTTCTTC
>TRBV5-4|TRBJ2-7|-|TRBD1
CASSYGQGRTNYEQYF
TGTGCCAGCAGCTACGGACAGGGGCGAACAAACTACGAGCAGTACTTC